This TCR beta chain derives from a study of blood T cell repertoires in COVID-19. Whole-study context: COVID-19 samples from acute and convalescent phases originated in the United States, Italy and Spain. Nucleic acid was either cDNA or gDNA, and it came from T cells, B-cell-depleted T cells, or PBMCs.

The CDR3 loop spans 13 amino acids. Germline V CDR1 and CDR2: MDHEN, SYDVKM. The V and J ends lost 6 bases and 5 bases, in that order; junction bases with no gene match: 7. A Seattle source enrolled patients during active infection and followed them longitudinally. Original handling: Using reference gene primer amplification, nucleated cell counts were estimated. Libraries were prepared by immunoSEQ multiplex PCR; TCRdb keeps only in-frame clonotypes and omits some of them. That table furnishes V, J and clone size, whereas the DNA furnished D and trimming. The sample records some 90,000 clones, about 89% being singletons.

The sequence came from a man aged 50 or older with COVID-19, enrolled during active disease. The sequenced sample consisted of peripheral blood. J is TRBJ2-7 and V is TRBV28; 7 nucleotides agree with TRBD1. CDR3 DNA sequence: TGTGCCAGCAGGGACAGGATGATTGACGAGCAGTACTTC. It codes for CASRDRMIDEQYF.